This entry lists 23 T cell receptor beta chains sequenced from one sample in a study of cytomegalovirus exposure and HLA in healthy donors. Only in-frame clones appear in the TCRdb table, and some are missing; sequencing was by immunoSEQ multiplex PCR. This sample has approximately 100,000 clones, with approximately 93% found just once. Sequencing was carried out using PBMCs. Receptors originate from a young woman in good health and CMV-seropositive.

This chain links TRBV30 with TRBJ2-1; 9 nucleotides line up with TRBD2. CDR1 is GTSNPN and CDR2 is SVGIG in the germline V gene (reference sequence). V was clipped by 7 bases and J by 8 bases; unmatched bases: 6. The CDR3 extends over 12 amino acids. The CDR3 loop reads CAFSGRGDEQFF. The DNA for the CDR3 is TGTGCCTTTAGCGGGAGAGGGGATGAGCAGTTCTTC.

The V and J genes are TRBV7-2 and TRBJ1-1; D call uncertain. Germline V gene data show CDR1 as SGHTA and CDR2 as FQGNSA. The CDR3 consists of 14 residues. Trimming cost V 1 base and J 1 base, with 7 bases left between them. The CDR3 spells CASSLDSGNTEAFF. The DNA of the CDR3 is TGTGCCAGCAGCTTAGATTCAGGGAACACTGAAGCTTTCTTT.

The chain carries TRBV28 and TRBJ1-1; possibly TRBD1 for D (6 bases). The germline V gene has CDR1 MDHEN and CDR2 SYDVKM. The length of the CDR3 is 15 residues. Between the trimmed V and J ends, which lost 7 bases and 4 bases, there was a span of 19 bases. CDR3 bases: TGTGCCAGCACCCGGGTGGACAGAGCCTTCACTGAAGCTTTCTTT. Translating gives CASTRVDRAFTEAFF. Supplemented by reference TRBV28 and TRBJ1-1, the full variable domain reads DVKVTQSSRYLVKRTGEKVFLECVQDMDHENMFWYRQDPGLGLRLIYFSYDVKMKEKGDIPEGYSVSREKKERFSLILESASTNQTSMYLCASTRVDRAFTEAFFGQGTRLTVV.

The CDR3 reads CASSLLLAGTNNEQFF. The DNA for the CDR3 is TGTGCCAGCAGTCTCCTTTTAGCGGGTACAAACAATGAGCAGTTCTTC. This chain uses TRBV27 with TRBJ2-1, with TRBD2 matching over 7 bases. The J segment lost 5 bases and the V segment lost 5 bases, leaving 12 bases of the junction unmatched. Germline V gene sequence: CDR1 MNHEY, CDR2 SMNVEV (reference sequence). The CDR3 sequence is 16 residues long.

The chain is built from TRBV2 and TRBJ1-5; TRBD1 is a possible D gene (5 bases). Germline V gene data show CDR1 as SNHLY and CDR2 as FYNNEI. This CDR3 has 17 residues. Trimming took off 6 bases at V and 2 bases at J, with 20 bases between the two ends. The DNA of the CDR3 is TGTGCCAGCAGCGTCGGCCGGGGGGAATATCGCAATCAGCCCCAGCATTTT. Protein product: CASSVGRGEYRNQPQHF.

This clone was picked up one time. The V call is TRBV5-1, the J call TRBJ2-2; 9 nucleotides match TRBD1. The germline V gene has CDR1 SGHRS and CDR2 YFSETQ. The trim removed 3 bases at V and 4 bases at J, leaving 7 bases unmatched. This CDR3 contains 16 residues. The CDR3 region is CASSSGTGTSTGELFF. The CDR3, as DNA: TGCGCCAGCAGCTCCGGGACAGGGACCTCCACCGGGGAGCTGTTTTTT.

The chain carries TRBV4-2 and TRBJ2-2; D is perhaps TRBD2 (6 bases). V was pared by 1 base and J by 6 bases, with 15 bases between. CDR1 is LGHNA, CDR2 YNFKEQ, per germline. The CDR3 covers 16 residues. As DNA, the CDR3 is TGTGCCAGCAGCCAAGTATTGCCTAGCGTGGCCGGGGAGCTGTTTTTT. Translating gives CASSQVLPSVAGELFF.

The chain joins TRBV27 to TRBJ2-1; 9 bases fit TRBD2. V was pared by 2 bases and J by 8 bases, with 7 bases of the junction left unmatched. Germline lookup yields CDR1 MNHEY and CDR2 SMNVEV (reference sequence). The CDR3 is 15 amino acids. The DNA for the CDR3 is TGTGCCAGCAGTTTAAGGGCTAGCGGGATCTATGAGCAGTTCTTC. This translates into CASSLRASGIYEQFF.

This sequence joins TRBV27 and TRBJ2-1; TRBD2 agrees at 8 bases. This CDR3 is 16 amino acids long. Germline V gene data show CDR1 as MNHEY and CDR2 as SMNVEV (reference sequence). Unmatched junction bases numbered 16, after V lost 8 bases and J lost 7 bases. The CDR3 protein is CASAEISGSWVNEQFF. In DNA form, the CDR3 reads TGTGCCAGCGCCGAAATAAGCGGGAGTTGGGTTAATGAGCAGTTCTTC.

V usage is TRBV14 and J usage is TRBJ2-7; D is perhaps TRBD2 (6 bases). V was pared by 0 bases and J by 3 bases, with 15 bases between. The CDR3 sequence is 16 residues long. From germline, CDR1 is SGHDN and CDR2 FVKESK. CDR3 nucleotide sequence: TGTGCCAGCAGCCAAGAGGAGGAGGGCTCATTCTACGAGCAGTACTTC. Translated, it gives CASSQEEEGSFYEQYF.

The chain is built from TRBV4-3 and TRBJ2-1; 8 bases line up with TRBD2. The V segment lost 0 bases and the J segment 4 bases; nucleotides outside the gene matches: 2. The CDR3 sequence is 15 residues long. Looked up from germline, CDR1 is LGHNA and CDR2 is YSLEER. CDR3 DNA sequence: TGCGCCAGCAGCCAAGACGGCGGGAGGTACAATGAGCAGTTCTTC. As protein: CASSQDGGRYNEQFF.

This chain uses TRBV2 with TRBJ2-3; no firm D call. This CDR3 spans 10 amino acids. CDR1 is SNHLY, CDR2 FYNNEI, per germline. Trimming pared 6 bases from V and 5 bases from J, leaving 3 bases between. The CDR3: CASRRDTQYF. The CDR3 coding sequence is TGTGCCAGCAGGCGAGATACGCAGTATTTT.

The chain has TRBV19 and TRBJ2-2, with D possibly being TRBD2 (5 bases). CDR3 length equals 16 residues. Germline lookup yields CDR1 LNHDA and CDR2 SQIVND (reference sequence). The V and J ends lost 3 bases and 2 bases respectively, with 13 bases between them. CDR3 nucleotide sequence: TGTGCCAGTAGTATTAACAGCGGCTCAAACACCGGGGAGCTGTTTTTT. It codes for CASSINSGSNTGELFF.

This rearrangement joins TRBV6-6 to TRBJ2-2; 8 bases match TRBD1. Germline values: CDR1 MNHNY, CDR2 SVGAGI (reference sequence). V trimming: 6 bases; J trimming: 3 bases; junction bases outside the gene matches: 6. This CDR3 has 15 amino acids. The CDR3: CASSRVDRDTGELFF. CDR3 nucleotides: TGTGCCAGCAGCCGCGTGGACAGGGACACCGGGGAGCTGTTTTTT.

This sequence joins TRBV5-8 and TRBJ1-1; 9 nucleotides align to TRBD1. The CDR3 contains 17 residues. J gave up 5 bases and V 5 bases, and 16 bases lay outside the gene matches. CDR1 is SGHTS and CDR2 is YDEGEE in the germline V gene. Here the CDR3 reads CASSYTGTGFGWTEAFF. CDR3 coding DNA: TGTGCCAGCAGTTATACCGGGACAGGGTTTGGATGGACTGAAGCTTTCTTT.

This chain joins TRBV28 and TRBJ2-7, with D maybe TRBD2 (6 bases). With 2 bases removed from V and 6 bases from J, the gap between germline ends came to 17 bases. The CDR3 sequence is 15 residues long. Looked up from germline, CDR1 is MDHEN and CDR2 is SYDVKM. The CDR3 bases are TGTGCCAGCAGTTTAACGGCCGGGGGATCTAGCGAGCAGTACTTC. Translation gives CASSLTAGGSSEQYF.

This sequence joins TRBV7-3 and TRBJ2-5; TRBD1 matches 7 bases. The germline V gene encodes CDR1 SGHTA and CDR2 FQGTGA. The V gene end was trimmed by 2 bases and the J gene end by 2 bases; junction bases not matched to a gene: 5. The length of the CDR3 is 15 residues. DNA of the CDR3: TGTGCCAGCAGCTTACACAGGGGTCAACAAGAGACCCAGTACTTC. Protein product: CASSLHRGQQETQYF. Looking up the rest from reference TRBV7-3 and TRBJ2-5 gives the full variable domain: GAGVSQTPSNKVTEKGKYVELRCDPISGHTALYWYRQSLGQGPEFLIYFQGTGAADDSGLPNDRFFAVRPEGSVSTLKIQRTERGDSAVYLCASSLHRGQQETQYFGPGTRLLVL.

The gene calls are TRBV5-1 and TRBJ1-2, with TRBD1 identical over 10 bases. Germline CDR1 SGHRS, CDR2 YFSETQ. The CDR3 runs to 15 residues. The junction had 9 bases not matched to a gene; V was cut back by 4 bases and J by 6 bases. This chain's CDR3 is CASSTGTGAVNGYTF. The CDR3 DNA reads TGCGCCAGCAGCACCGGGACAGGGGCGGTGAATGGCTACACCTTC.

As DNA, the CDR3 is TGTGCCAGCAGTTACGCGGGGGGAAACACAGATACGCAGTATTTT. Translating gives CASSYAGGNTDTQYF. V usage is TRBV28 and J usage is TRBJ2-3, with 8 bases lining up with TRBD2. Germline V gene data show CDR1 as MDHEN and CDR2 as SYDVKM. V lost 4 bases to trimming and J lost 2 bases; unmatched junction nucleotides: 5. The CDR3 consists of 15 residues.

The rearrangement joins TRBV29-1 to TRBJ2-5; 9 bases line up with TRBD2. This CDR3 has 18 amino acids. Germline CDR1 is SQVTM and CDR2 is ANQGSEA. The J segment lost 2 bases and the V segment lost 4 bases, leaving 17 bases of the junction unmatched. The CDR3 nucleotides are TGCAGCGTTGTATTGAAGGGCGGGAGGGCCTTGGTTCAAGAGACCCAGTACTTC. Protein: CSVVLKGGRALVQETQYF.

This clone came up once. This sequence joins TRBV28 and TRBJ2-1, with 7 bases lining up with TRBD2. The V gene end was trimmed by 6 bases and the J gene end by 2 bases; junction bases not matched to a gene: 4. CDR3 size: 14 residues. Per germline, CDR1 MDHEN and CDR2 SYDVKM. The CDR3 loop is CASRQAGAYNEQFF. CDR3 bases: TGTGCCAGCAGACAGGCGGGGGCCTACAATGAGCAGTTCTTC.

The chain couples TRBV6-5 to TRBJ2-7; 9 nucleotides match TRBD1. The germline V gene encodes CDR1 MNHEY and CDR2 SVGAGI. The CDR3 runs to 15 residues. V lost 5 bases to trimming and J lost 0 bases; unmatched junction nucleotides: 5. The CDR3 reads CASSRDRAGSYEQYF. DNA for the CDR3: TGTGCCAGCAGTCGGGACAGGGCGGGCTCCTACGAGCAGTACTTC.

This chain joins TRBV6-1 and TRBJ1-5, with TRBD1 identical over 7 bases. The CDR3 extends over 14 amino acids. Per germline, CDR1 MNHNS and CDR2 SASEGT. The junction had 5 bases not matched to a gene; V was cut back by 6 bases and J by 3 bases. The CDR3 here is CASRPQGNNQPQHF. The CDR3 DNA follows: TGTGCCAGCAGGCCACAGGGGAACAATCAGCCCCAGCATTTT.